The 21 T cell receptor beta chains presented below share a single source sample, sequenced in a study of blood T cell repertoires in COVID-19. The table came from immunoSEQ multiplex PCR; TCRdb's copy has only in-frame clones and leaves some out. The sample contains 60,000 to 75,000 clones, under 90% of which appear only once. The sample was peripheral blood. Receptor source: a human donor in a cohort sampled during active COVID-19.

The chain couples TRBV4-1 to TRBJ1-2, with D perhaps matching TRBD1 (5 bases). CDR3 length: 12 residues. Germline assignment: CDR1 MGHRA and CDR2 YSYEKL. V lost 4 bases and J lost 5, with 8 bases in between. The CDR3 region has the DNA TGCGCCAGCAGCCGTTCAGGGTATGGCTACACCTTC. Amino acids: CASSRSGYGYTF.

V and J are TRBV6-1 and TRBJ1-5, with 7 bases matching TRBD1. The CDR3 contains 18 residues. In germline, CDR1 is MNHNS, CDR2 SASEGT. The V gene end was trimmed by 1 base and the J gene end by 0 bases; junction bases not matched to a gene: 9. This chain's CDR3 is CASSEEDRHLFSNQPQHF. CDR3 bases: TGTGCCAGCAGTGAAGAGGACAGGCATCTCTTTAGCAATCAGCCCCAGCATTTT.

This clone was counted a few times. The chain uses TRBV2 and TRBJ1-1; D not resolved. Trimming stripped 11 bases from V and 1 base from J, with 11 bases between. The CDR3 extends over 12 amino acids. Germline-derived CDR1 and CDR2 are SNHLY and FYNNEI. CDR3: CASGAGNTEAFF. The CDR3 bases are TGTGCCTCGGGAGCGGGGAACACTGAAGCTTTCTTT.

The genes are TRBV4-1 and TRBJ1-2, with D hard to call. The CDR3 is made up of 16 amino acids. From germline, CDR1 is MGHRA and CDR2 YSYEKL. V gave up 0 bases and J gave up 6 bases, with 17 bases separating them. The CDR3 region is CASSQDFQSGPNGYTF. The CDR3 DNA follows: TGCGCCAGCAGCCAAGACTTTCAAAGCGGCCCGAATGGCTACACCTTC.

The rearrangement joins TRBV28 to TRBJ2-7; TRBD1 matches 9 bases. V lost 7 bases and J lost 2; bases outside the gene matches: 9. The CDR3 is 15 amino acids. CDR1 is MDHEN and CDR2 is SYDVKM in the germline V gene. The CDR3 reads CASTPPGQGTYEQYF. In DNA, the CDR3 is TGTGCCAGCACCCCCCCGGGACAGGGCACCTACGAGCAGTACTTC.

The chain combines TRBV7-8 with TRBJ2-1; D is unclear. CDR3 length equals 15 residues. Trimming took 1 base from V and 0 from J, leaving 7 bases between them. Germline values: CDR1 SGHVS, CDR2 FQNEAQ. As DNA, the CDR3 is TGTGCCAGCAGCTTAGTGGCGGTCTCCTACAATGAGCAGTTCTTC. It translates to CASSLVAVSYNEQFF. The variable domain in full, with the rest retrieved from reference TRBV7-8 and TRBJ2-1, is GAGVSQSPRYKVAKRGQDVALRCDPISGHVSLFWYQQALGQGPEFLTYFQNEAQLDKSGLPSDRFFAERPEGSVSTLKIQRTQQEDSAVYLCASSLVAVSYNEQFFGPGTRLTVL.

The chain couples TRBV5-1 to TRBJ2-7, with 10 nucleotides matching TRBD1. This CDR3 region has 18 residues. The V gene end was trimmed by 1 base and the J gene end by 4 bases; junction bases not matched to a gene: 14. From germline, CDR1 is SGHRS and CDR2 YFSETQ. The CDR3 DNA sequence: TGCGCCAGCAGCTTGCGGGATAATGGTGGACAGGGGGTTTACGAGCAGTACTTC. Its protein product is CASSLRDNGGQGVYEQYF.

This chain links TRBV25-1 with TRBJ1-2, with 8 bases identical to TRBD1. This CDR3 comprises 14 residues. Germline V gives CDR1 MGHDK, CDR2 SYGVNS. Losses at the gene ends were 3 bases for V and 6 bases for J; bases not matched to a gene: 6. CDR3 in DNA: TGTGCCAGCAGTGATCTTTGGACAGGGAATGGCTACACCTTC. Amino acids: CASSDLWTGNGYTF.

The chain employs TRBV6-2 or TRBV6-3 and TRBJ2-1; D is unresolved. The CDR3 sequence is 13 residues long. Looked up from germline, CDR1 is MNHEY and CDR2 is SVGEGT. Trimming left V 5 bases short and J 8 bases short, with 13 bases between. The CDR3 DNA sequence: TGTGCCAGCAGTCCCCGGGTCTGGGATGAGCAGTTCTTC. This encodes CASSPRVWDEQFF.

This clone showed up just once. The chain's CDR3 is CASSLAGTGPKGYTF. The CDR3 DNA reads as TGTGCCAGCAGTTTAGCGGGGACCGGACCGAAAGGCTACACCTTC. This chain joins TRBV27 and TRBJ1-2, with D possibly TRBD1 on 5 matching bases. Germline values: CDR1 MNHEY, CDR2 SMNVEV (reference sequence). The length of the CDR3 is 15 residues. The V end was cut by 2 bases, the J end by 8 bases, with 18 bases between.

This clone was found a few times. The genes are TRBV7-6 and TRBJ2-7; a weak D match, TRBD1 (5 bases). CDR1 is SGHVS, CDR2 FNYEAQ, per germline. This CDR3 spans 15 amino acids. V dropped 0 bases and J dropped 6 bases, with 15 bases sitting between them. CDR3 loop: CASSLAYQGGREQYF. The CDR3 DNA reads as TGTGCCAGCAGCTTAGCATATCAGGGTGGACGCGAGCAGTACTTC.

The CDR3 nucleotides are TGTGCCAGTAGTATAATTAGCGGGAGCTACAATGAGCAGTTCTTC. Amino acid sequence: CASSIISGSYNEQFF. This rearrangement joins TRBV19 to TRBJ2-1, with 9 nucleotides matching TRBD2. The germline CDR1 and CDR2 sequences are LNHDA and SQIVND (reference sequence). V was pared by 2 bases and J by 3 bases, with 2 bases of the junction left unmatched. This CDR3 comprises 15 residues.

This clone was seen only once. The same CDR3 also results from other DNA sequences found in this sample. CDR3 protein: CASSVSGNTEAFF. The CDR3 DNA sequence: TGTGCCAGCAGCGTTTCAGGGAACACTGAAGCTTTCTTT. The rearrangement uses TRBV9 and TRBJ1-1; the D is unclear. Per the germline V gene, CDR1 is SGDLS and CDR2 is YYNGEE. CDR3 size: 13 residues. V was cut by 2 bases and J by 1 base, with 6 bases left in between.

V usage is TRBV4-3 and J usage is TRBJ1-2, with 9 nucleotides matching TRBD1. This CDR3 region has 15 residues. Unmatched junction bases numbered 9, after V lost 2 bases and J lost 8 bases. The germline gives CDR1 LGHNA, CDR2 YSLEER. The CDR3 reads CASSQPGQGYTGYTF. DNA for the CDR3: TGCGCCAGCAGCCAACCGGGACAGGGATATACCGGCTACACCTTC.

The DNA of the CDR3 is TGTGCCATCAGGACTAGCGCGGGGGGGAATGAGCAGTTCTTC. This encodes CAIRTSAGGNEQFF. This sequence joins TRBV10-3 and TRBJ2-1; TRBD2 agrees at 9 bases. The V and J ends lost 6 bases and 7 bases, in that order; junction bases with no gene match: 7. Germline V CDR1 and CDR2: ENHRY, SYGVKD. The CDR3 contains 14 residues.

The chain couples TRBV5-1 to TRBJ1-3; possibly TRBD1 for D (5 bases). With 4 bases removed from V and 0 bases from J, the gap between germline ends came to 14 bases. CDR3 size: 16 residues. Looked up from germline, CDR1 is SGHRS and CDR2 is YFSETQ. CDR3 in DNA: TGCGCCAGCAGCCCCGGACATACGTCCTCTGGAAACACCATATATTTT. This sequence encodes CASSPGHTSSGNTIYF.

The genes are TRBV27 and TRBJ2-7; weak D call: TRBD1 (6 bases). CDR3 length: 15 residues. The germline V gene has CDR1 MNHEY and CDR2 SMNVEV (reference sequence). Trimming stripped 5 bases from V and 6 bases from J, with 20 bases between. CDR3 in amino acids: CASSIIQGEWSEQYF. CDR3 bases: TGTGCCAGCAGTATAATACAGGGAGAGTGGAGCGAGCAGTACTTC.

The chain employs TRBV28 and TRBJ1-6; D is ambiguous. Trimming pared 10 bases from V and 8 bases from J, leaving 12 bases between. Looked up from germline, CDR1 is MDHEN and CDR2 is SYDVKM. The CDR3 is 12 amino acids. DNA for the CDR3: TGTGCCACCTACTCTATCTATTCACCCCTCCACTTT. This sequence encodes CATYSIYSPLHF.

The chain combines TRBV2 with TRBJ1-2; 7 bases line up with TRBD1. The germline gives CDR1 SNHLY, CDR2 FYNNEI. The CDR3 spans 13 residues. Trimming took 9 bases from V and 0 from J; bases not matched to a gene: 4. CDR3 sequence: CASGTVSNYGYTF. In DNA, the CDR3 is TGTGCCAGTGGGACAGTCTCTAACTATGGCTACACCTTC.

The chain uses TRBV6-5 and TRBJ2-7, with 7 bases aligning to TRBD2. This CDR3 contains 15 residues. Germline CDR1 is MNHEY and CDR2 is SVGAGI. Trimming took 2 bases from V and 0 from J; bases not matched to a gene: 4. CDR3 DNA: TGTGCCAGCAGTTACGGGAGCGGGGCCTCCTACGAGCAGTACTTC. It translates to CASSYGSGASYEQYF.

J is TRBJ2-1 and V is TRBV11-3; no definite D call. The germline V gene has CDR1 SGHNT and CDR2 YENEEA. This CDR3 is built from 12 residues. V lost 1 base and J 9 bases, leaving 7 bases between the germline ends. The CDR3: CASSLGFGEQFF. CDR3 DNA: TGTGCCAGCAGCTTAGGTTTCGGTGAGCAGTTCTTC.